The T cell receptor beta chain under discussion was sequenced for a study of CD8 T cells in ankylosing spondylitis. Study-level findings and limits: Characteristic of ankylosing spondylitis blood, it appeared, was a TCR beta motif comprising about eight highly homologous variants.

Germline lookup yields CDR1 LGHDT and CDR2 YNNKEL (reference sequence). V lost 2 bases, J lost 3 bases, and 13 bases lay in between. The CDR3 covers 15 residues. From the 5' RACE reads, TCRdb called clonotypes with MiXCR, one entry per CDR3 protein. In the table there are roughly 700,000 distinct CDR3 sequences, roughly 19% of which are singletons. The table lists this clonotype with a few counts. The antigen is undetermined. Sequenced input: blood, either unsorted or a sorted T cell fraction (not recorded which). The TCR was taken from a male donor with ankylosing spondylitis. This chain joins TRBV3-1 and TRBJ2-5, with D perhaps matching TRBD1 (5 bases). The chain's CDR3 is CASSQPMEGEETQYF. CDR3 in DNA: TGTGCCAGCAGCCAACCTATGGAAGGGGAAGAGACCCAGTACTTC.